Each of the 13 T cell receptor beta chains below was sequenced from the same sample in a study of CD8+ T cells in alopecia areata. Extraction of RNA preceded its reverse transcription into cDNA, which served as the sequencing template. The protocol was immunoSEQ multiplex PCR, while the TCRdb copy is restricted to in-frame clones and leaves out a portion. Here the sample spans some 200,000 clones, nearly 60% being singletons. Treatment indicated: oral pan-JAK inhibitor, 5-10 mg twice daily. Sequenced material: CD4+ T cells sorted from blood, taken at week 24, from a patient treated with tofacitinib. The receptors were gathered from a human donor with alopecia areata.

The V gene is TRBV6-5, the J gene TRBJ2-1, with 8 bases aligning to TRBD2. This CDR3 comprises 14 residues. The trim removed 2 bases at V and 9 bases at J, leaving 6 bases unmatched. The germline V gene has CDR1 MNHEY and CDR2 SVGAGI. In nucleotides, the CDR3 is TGTGCCAGCAGTTACCGAGCGGGAGTTAGTGAGCAGTTCTTC. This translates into CASSYRAGVSEQFF.

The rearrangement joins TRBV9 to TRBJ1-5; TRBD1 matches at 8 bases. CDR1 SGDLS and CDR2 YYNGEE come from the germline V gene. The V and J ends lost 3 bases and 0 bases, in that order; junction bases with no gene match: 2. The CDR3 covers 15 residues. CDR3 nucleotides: TGTGCCAGCAGCGCGACAGGGGATAGCAATCAGCCCCAGCATTTT. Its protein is CASSATGDSNQPQHF.

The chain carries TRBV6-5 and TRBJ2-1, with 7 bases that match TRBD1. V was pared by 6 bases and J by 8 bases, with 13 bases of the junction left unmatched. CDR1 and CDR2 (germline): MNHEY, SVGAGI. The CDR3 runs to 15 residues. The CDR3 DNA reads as TGTGCCAGCAGACGCGAACAGGGGTTAGGGGATGAGCAGTTCTTC. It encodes CASRREQGLGDEQFF.

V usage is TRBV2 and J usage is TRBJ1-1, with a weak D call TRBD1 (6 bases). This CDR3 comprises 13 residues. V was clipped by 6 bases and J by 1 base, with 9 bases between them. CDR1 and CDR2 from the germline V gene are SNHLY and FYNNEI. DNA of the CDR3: TGTGCCAGCAGAGGACAGTCGAACACTGAAGCTTTCTTT. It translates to CASRGQSNTEAFF.

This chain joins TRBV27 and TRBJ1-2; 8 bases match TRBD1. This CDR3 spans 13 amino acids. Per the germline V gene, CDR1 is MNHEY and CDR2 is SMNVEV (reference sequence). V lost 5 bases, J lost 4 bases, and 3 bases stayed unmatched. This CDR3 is CASSITGGYGYTF. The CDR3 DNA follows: TGTGCCAGCAGTATAACAGGGGGCTATGGCTACACCTTC.

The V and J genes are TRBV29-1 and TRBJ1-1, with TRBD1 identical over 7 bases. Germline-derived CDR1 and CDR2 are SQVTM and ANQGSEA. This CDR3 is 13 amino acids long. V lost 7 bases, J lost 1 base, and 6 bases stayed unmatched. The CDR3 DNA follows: TGCAGCGGACGGGACAGAGGGAACACTGAAGCTTTCTTT. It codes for CSGRDRGNTEAFF.

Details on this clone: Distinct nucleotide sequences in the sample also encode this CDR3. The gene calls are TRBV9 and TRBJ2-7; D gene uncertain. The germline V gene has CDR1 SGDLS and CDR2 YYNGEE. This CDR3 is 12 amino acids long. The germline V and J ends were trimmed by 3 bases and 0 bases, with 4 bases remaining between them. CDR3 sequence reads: CASSGSSYEQYF. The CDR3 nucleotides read TGTGCCAGCAGCGGAAGCTCCTACGAGCAGTACTTC.

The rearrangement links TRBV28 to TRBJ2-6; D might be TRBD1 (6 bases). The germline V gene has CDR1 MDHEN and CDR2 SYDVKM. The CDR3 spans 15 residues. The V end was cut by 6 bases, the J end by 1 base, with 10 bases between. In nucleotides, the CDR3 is TGTGCCAGCAGGGGGGCCGTTTCTGGGGCCAACGTCCTGACTTTC. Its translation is CASRGAVSGANVLTF.

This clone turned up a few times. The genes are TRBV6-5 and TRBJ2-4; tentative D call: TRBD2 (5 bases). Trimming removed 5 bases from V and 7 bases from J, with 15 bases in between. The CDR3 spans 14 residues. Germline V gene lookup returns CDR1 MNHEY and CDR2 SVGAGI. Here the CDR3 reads CASSIVPRGNIQYF. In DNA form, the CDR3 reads TGTGCCAGCAGTATAGTCCCACGAGGGAACATTCAGTACTTC.

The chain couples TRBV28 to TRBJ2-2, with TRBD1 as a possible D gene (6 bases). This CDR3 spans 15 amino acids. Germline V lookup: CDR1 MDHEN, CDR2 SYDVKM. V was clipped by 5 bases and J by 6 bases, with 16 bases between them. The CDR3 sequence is CASSPPGVLSGELFF. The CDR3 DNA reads TGTGCCAGCAGTCCCCCAGGGGTTCTGTCCGGGGAGCTGTTTTTT.

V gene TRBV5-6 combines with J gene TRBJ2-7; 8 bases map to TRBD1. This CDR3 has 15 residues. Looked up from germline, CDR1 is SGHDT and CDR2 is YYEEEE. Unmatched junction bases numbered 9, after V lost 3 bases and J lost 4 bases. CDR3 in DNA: TGTGCCAGCAGCTCTCGACAGGGGTCGTTTTACGAGCAGTACTTC. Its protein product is CASSSRQGSFYEQYF.

The CDR3 loop is CAWSVRQLRGRAYEQYF. The CDR3 coding sequence is TGTGCCTGGAGTGTACGTCAGTTAAGGGGTAGGGCCTACGAGCAGTACTTC. The chain has TRBV30 and TRBJ2-7; D possibly corresponds to TRBD1 (5 bases). The CDR3 has 17 residues. Trimming removed 0 bases from V and 2 bases from J, with 20 bases in between. Germline CDR1 and CDR2: GTSNPN and SVGIG (reference sequence).

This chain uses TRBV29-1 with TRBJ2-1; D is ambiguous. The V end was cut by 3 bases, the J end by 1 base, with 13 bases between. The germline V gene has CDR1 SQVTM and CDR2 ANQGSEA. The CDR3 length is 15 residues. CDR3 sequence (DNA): TGCAGCGTTGATTCCCCTAAAGCGTCCTACAATGAGCAGTTCTTC. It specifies CSVDSPKASYNEQFF.